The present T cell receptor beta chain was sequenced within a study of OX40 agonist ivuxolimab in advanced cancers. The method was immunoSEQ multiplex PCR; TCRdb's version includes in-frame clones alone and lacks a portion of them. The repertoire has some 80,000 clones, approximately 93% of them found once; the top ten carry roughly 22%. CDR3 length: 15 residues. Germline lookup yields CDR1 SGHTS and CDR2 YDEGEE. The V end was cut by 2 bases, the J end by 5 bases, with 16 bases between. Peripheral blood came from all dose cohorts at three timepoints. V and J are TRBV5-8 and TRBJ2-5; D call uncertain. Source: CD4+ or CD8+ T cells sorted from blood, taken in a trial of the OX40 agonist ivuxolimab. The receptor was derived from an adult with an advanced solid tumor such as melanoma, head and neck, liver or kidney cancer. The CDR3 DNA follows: TGTGCCAGCAGCTTAGTTAAGGGAAGTGGTGAGACCCAGTACTTC. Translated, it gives CASSLVKGSGETQYF.